These T cell receptor beta chains were read from a single sample in a study of OX40 agonist ivuxolimab in advanced cancers. Assay: immunoSEQ multiplex PCR; the TCRdb copy retains only in-frame clones and omits some. Among tens of thousands of clones listed, approximately 84% were seen once. The sequences come from CD4+ or CD8+ T cells sorted from blood, collected in a trial of the OX40 agonist ivuxolimab. Receptor source: an adult with an advanced solid tumor such as melanoma, head and neck, liver or kidney cancer. The CDR3 runs from the conserved cysteine through the conserved F or W. The D gene is left open where the match is weak. Not every row has a clone size; where given, it reads once, few, many or a size class.

NA	TRBV4-1	NA	TRBJ1-1	CASSRGRGDTEAFF	TGCGCCAGCAGCCGAGGAAGAGGGGACACTGAAGCTTTCTTT
NA	TRBV29-1	TRBD1	TRBJ1-5	CSVGTGAHQPQHF	TGCAGCGTGGGGACAGGGGCACATCAGCCCCAGCATTTT
NA	TRBV29-1	NA	TRBJ2-7	CSGTTGRLTPGSYEQYF	TGCAGCGGCACTACCGGGCGCCTCACGCCGGGGTCCTACGAGCAGTACTTC
NA	TRBV5-1	TRBD2	TRBJ2-1	CASSPGPGGSNEQFF	TGCGCCAGCAGTCCGGGCCCCGGGGGGAGCAATGAGCAGTTCTTC
NA	TRBV29-1	NA	TRBJ2-1	CSVVWNEQFF	TGCAGCGTTGTCTGGAATGAGCAGTTCTTC
NA	TRBV4-3	NA	TRBJ1-2	CASSQETVGPDALNYGYTF	TGCGCCAGCAGCCAAGAAACGGTAGGGCCAGACGCTCTTAACTATGGCTACACCTTC
NA	TRBV4-1	NA	TRBJ1-5	CASSQLPITNQPQHF	TGCGCCAGCAGCCAACTGCCCATCACCAATCAGCCCCAGCATTTT
once	TRBV18	NA	TRBJ2-1	CASSTDIGSYNEQFF	TGTGCCAGCTCAACAGACATTGGCTCCTACAATGAGCAGTTCTTC
NA	TRBV27	NA	TRBJ1-4	CASSFRVYATNEKLFF	TGTGCCAGCAGTTTCAGGGTCTATGCAACTAATGAAAAACTGTTTTTT
NA	TRBV5-6	NA	TRBJ1-2	CASSLRGAATF	TGTGCCAGCAGCTTGAGAGGCGCCGCCACCTTC
NA	TRBV11-3	NA	TRBJ2-7	CASSLAGAFYEQYF	TGTGCCAGCAGCTTAGCGGGAGCTTTCTACGAGCAGTACTTC
NA	TRBV5-6	NA	TRBJ1-1	CASSRTGLNTEAFF	TGTGCCAGCAGCAGAACAGGCTTGAACACTGAAGCTTTCTTT
NA	TRBV18	NA	TRBJ2-3	CASSPSDTQYF	TGTGCCAGCTCACCTTCGGATACGCAGTATTTT
NA	TRBV19	TRBD1	TRBJ2-1	CASSTPGTGINEQFF	TGTGCCAGTAGTACTCCCGGGACAGGGATCAATGAGCAGTTCTTC
NA	TRBV19	NA	TRBJ1-5	CASGHFPPGNQPQHF	TGTGCCAGCGGACATTTTCCCCCCGGAAATCAGCCCCAGCATTTT
NA	TRBV7-3	NA	TRBJ2-2	CASSLHTGELFF	TGTGCCAGCAGCTTACACACCGGGGAGCTGTTTTTT
NA	TRBV5-4	TRBD1	TRBJ2-3	CASSLDRGSTDTQYF	TGTGCCAGCAGCTTGGACAGGGGATCAACAGATACGCAGTATTTT
NA	TRBV5-1	TRBD2	TRBJ2-7	CASSLVRQAGGLGEQYF	TGCGCCAGCAGCTTGGTAAGACAGGCGGGGGGCCTAGGCGAGCAGTACTTC
NA	TRBV7-8	TRBD2	TRBJ2-3	CASSYHSGGIDTQYF	TGTGCCAGCAGCTACCACAGCGGGGGTATAGATACGCAGTATTTT
NA	TRBV28	TRBD1	TRBJ1-5	CASLQGGLLPQHF	TGTGCCAGCCTGCAGGGGGGCTTATTGCCCCAGCATTTT
NA	TRBV6-5	NA	TRBJ2-7	CASSSGPYEQYF	TGTGCCAGCAGTTCGGGACCTTACGAGCAGTACTTC
NA	TRBV19	NA	TRBJ2-2	CASTSAYDSGELFF	TGTGCCAGTACCTCGGCCTACGATAGTGGGGAGCTGTTTTTT
NA	TRBV6-6	NA	TRBJ2-4	CASSYSRSADIQYF	TGTGCCAGCAGTTACTCTAGGTCCGCCGACATTCAGTACTTC
once	TRBV6-4	NA	TRBJ2-6	CASSPFSGTYSGANVLTF	TGTGCCAGCAGTCCTTTCTCAGGGACATACTCTGGGGCCAACGTCCTGACTTTC
NA	TRBV7-7	TRBD2	TRBJ2-5	CASSLGLAGGEETQYF	TGTGCTAGCAGCTTAGGACTAGCGGGGGGCGAAGAGACCCAGTACTTC
NA	TRBV28	NA	TRBJ1-6	CASSFQGSPLHF	TGTGCCAGCAGTTTCCAAGGATCACCCCTCCACTTT
once	TRBV10-2	TRBD2	TRBJ2-3	CASSRLVAGAGDTQYF	TGCGCCAGCAGCCGCTTAGTAGCGGGAGCGGGAGATACGCAGTATTTT
once	TRBV6-5	NA	TRBJ2-1	CAIKSSYNEQFF	TGTGCCATCAAGAGCTCCTACAATGAGCAGTTCTTC
NA	TRBV7-8	TRBD1	TRBJ2-6	CASSSVPGQGSNVLTF	TGTGCCAGCAGCTCCGTTCCGGGACAGGGTTCCAACGTCCTGACTTTC
NA	TRBV7-9	NA	TRBJ1-6	CASSLVYNSPLHF	TGTGCCAGCAGCTTGGTGTATAATTCACCCCTCCACTTT
NA	TRBV5-1	NA	TRBJ1-1	CASSLAPREATEAFF	TGCGCCAGCAGCTTGGCCCCCCGGGAGGCCACTGAAGCTTTCTTT
NA	TRBV5-4	TRBD2	TRBJ2-7	CASSPGLTSYEQYF	TGTGCCAGCAGCCCGGGACTAACGTCCTACGAGCAGTACTTC
NA	TRBV15	NA	TRBJ1-1	CATSRDLGITEAFF	TGTGCCACCAGCAGAGATCTGGGGATCACTGAAGCTTTCTTT
NA	TRBV6-5	TRBD1	TRBJ1-6	CASRSRTGLSPLHF	TGTGCCAGCAGATCGAGGACAGGGCTTTCACCCCTCCACTTT
NA	TRBV4-3	TRBD2	TRBJ2-1	CASSQVPSTSGLYNEQFF	TGCGCCAGCAGCCAAGTGCCTTCGACTAGCGGTCTATACAATGAGCAGTTCTTC
NA	TRBV28	TRBD2	TRBJ2-1	CASSPPRGAGRDNEQFF	TGTGCCAGCAGTCCCCCCAGAGGAGCGGGACGCGACAATGAGCAGTTCTTC
few	TRBV15	NA	TRBJ2-3	CATSRDGGHLTDTQYF	TGTGCCACCAGCAGAGATGGGGGACACCTCACAGATACGCAGTATTTT
NA	TRBV7-9	NA	TRBJ1-1	CASSLVVRGNTEAFF	TGTGCCAGCAGCTTAGTAGTTCGGGGGAACACTGAAGCTTTCTTT
NA	TRBV14	TRBD1	TRBJ1-2	CASSLDRPNYGYTF	TGTGCCAGCAGCCTGGACAGGCCCAACTATGGCTACACCTTC
NA	TRBV5-1	NA	TRBJ2-2	CASSIGLITGELFF	TGCGCCAGCAGCATCGGACTCATCACCGGGGAGCTGTTTTTT
NA	TRBV28	NA	TRBJ1-2	CASSLLSLSNCGYTF	TGTGCCAGCAGTTTATTGAGCCTTTCCAACTGTGGCTACACCTTC
once	TRBV7-9	NA	TRBJ2-3	CASSLTFSASTDTQYF	TGTGCCAGCAGCTTAACTTTTTCGGCTAGCACAGATACGCAGTATTTT
NA	TRBV7-2	NA	TRBJ1-1	CASSKTVSWTEAFF	TGTGCCAGCAGCAAGACAGTGAGCTGGACTGAAGCTTTCTTT
NA	TRBV9	NA	TRBJ2-5	CASSVGRAGMGETQYF	TGTGCCAGCAGCGTAGGGCGGGCAGGGATGGGGGAGACCCAGTACTTC
NA	TRBV30	NA	TRBJ2-1	CAWIQGPIGEQFF	TGTGCCTGGATACAGGGTCCAATTGGTGAGCAGTTCTTC
NA	TRBV7-3	TRBD1	TRBJ1-2	CASSLDPPDRGGYGYTF	TGTGCCAGCAGCCTCGACCCCCCGGACAGGGGCGGTTATGGCTACACCTTC
NA	TRBV29-1	NA	TRBJ1-2	CSVGGNYGYTF	TGCAGCGTTGGGGGTAACTATGGCTACACCTTC
NA	TRBV30	TRBD2	TRBJ2-7	CAWTLSGGSYEQYF	TGTGCCTGGACCCTAAGCGGGGGCTCCTACGAGCAGTACTTC
few	TRBV7-9	NA	TRBJ1-1	CASSLDPGTEAFF	TGTGCCAGCAGCTTAGATCCGGGGACTGAAGCTTTCTTT
few	TRBV7-8	TRBD1	TRBJ1-1	CASSLYGTGEVMNTEAFF	TGTGCCAGCAGCTTATATGGGACAGGGGAAGTAATGAACACTGAAGCTTTCTTT
NA	TRBV7-2	NA	TRBJ1-2	CASSLSQGSLYGYTF	TGTGCCAGCAGCTTATCACAGGGAAGCCTCTATGGCTACACCTTC
NA	TRBV30	TRBD1	TRBJ1-2	CAWSRDRGPNYGYTF	TGTGCCTGGAGTCGGGACAGGGGTCCTAACTATGGCTACACCTTC
few	TRBV7-2	TRBD1	TRBJ1-1	CASSPGTGAVMGTEAFF	TGTGCCAGCAGCCCGGGGACAGGGGCCGTAATGGGCACTGAAGCTTTCTTT
few	TRBV5-5	NA	TRBJ1-5	CASSLKQGPQPQHF	TGTGCCAGCAGCTTGAAACAGGGACCTCAGCCCCAGCATTTT
NA	TRBV29-1	TRBD2	TRBJ2-1	CSSRRAGGYNEQFF	TGCAGCTCACGCCGAGCGGGAGGGTACAATGAGCAGTTCTTC
NA	TRBV28	NA	TRBJ2-1	CASSLLQGPSSYNEQFF	TGTGCCAGCAGTTTACTTCAGGGGCCGAGCTCCTACAATGAGCAGTTCTTC
NA	TRBV13	NA	TRBJ2-7	CASSYSREEQYF	TGTGCCAGCAGCTACAGCCGAGAGGAGCAGTACTTC
NA	TRBV4-1	NA	TRBJ2-5	CASSQDLSFGETQYF	TGCGCCAGCAGCCAAGATTTGTCATTCGGGGAGACCCAGTACTTC
NA	TRBV7-2	TRBD1	TRBJ1-2	CASSRRTGIDYGYTF	TGTGCCAGCAGCCGAAGGACAGGGATCGACTATGGCTACACCTTC
NA	TRBV5-1	TRBD1	TRBJ2-2	CASSLAGQVNTGELFF	TGCGCCAGCAGCTTGGCCGGACAGGTTAACACCGGGGAGCTGTTTTTT